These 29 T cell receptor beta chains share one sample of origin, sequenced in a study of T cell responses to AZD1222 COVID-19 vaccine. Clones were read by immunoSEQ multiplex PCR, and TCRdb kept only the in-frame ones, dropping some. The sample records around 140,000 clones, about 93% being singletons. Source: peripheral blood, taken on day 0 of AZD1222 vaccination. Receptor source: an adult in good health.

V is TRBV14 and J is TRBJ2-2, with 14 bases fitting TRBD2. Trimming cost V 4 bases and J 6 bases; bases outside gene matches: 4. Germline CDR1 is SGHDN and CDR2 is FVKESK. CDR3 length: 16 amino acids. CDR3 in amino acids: CASSRLTSGRAGELFF. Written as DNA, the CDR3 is TGTGCCAGCAGCCGATTGACTAGCGGGAGGGCCGGGGAGCTGTTTTTT.

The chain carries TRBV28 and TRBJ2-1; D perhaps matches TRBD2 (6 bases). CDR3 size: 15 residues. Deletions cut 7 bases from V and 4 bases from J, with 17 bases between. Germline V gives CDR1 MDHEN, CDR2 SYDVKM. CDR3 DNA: TGTGCCAGCATGAGGGGCGGGAACTATTACAATGAGCAGTTCTTC. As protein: CASMRGGNYYNEQFF.

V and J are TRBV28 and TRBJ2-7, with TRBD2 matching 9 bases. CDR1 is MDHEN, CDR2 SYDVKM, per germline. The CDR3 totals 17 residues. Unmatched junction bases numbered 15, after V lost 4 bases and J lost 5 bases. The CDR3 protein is CASSSALLAGVEDEQYF. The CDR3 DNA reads TGTGCCAGCAGTTCCGCCCTCTTAGCGGGAGTAGAAGACGAGCAGTACTTC.

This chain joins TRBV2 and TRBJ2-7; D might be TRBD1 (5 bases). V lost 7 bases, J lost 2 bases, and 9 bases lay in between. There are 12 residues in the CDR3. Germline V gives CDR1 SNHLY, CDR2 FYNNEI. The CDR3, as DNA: TGTGCCAGCACGCAGGACACCTACGAGCAGTACTTC. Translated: CASTQDTYEQYF.

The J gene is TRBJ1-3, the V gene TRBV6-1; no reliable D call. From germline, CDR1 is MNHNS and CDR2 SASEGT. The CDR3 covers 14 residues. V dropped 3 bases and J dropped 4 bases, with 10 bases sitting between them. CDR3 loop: CASSDGATGNTIYF. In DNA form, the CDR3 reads TGTGCCAGCAGTGACGGCGCCACAGGAAACACCATATATTTT.

The CDR3 is CASSPPWTISTEAFF. CDR3 sequence (DNA): TGTGCCAGCTCACCACCTTGGACAATCTCGACTGAAGCTTTCTTT. V and J are TRBV18 and TRBJ1-1; maybe TRBD1 (5 bases). The germline V gene has CDR1 KGHSH and CDR2 LQKENI. The CDR3 sequence is 15 residues long. Trimming cost V 0 bases and J 5 bases, with 13 bases left between them. Supplemented by reference TRBV18 and TRBJ1-1, the full variable domain reads NAGVMQNPRHLVRRRGQEARLRCSPMKGHSHVYWYRQLPEEGLKFMVYLQKENIIDESGMPKERFSAEFPKEGPSILRIQQVVRGDSAAYFCASSPPWTISTEAFFGQGTRLTVV.

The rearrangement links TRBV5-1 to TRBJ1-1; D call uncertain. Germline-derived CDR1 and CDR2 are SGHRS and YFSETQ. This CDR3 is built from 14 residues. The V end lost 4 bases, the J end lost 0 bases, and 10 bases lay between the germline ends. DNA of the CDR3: TGCGCCAGCAGCCTAGGGTCCCTGAACACTGAAGCTTTCTTT. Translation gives CASSLGSLNTEAFF.

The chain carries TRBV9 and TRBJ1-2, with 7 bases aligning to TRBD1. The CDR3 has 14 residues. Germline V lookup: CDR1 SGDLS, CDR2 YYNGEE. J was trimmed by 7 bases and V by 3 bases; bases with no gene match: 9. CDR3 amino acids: CASSARDPGGGYTF. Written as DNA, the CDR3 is TGTGCCAGCAGCGCGAGAGACCCAGGGGGTGGCTACACCTTC.

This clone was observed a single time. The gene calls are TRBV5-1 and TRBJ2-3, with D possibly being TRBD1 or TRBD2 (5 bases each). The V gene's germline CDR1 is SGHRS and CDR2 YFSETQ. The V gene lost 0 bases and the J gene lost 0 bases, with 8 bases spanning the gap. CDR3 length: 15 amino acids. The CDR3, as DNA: TGCGCCAGCAGCTTGGTGGGGGTCAGCACAGATACGCAGTATTTT. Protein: CASSLVGVSTDTQYF. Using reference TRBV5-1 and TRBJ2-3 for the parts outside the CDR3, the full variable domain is KAGVTQTPRYLIKTRGQQVTLSCSPISGHRSVSWYQQTPGQGLQFLFEYFSETQRNKGNFPGRFSGRQFSNSRSEMNVSTLELGDSALYLCASSLVGVSTDTQYFGPGTRLTVL.

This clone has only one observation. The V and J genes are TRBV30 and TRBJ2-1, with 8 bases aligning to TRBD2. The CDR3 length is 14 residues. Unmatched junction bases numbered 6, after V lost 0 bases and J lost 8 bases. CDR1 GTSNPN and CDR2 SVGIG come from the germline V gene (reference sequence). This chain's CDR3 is CAWSVTSGHDEQFF. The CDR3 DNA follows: TGTGCCTGGAGTGTCACTAGCGGACACGATGAGCAGTTCTTC.

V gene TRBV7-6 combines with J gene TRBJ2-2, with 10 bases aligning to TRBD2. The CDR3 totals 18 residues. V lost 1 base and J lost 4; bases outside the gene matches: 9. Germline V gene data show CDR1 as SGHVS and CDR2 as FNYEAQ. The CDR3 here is CASSLVSLSGRGTGELFF. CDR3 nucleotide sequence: TGTGCCAGCAGCTTAGTCTCCCTAAGCGGGAGGGGCACCGGGGAGCTGTTTTTT.

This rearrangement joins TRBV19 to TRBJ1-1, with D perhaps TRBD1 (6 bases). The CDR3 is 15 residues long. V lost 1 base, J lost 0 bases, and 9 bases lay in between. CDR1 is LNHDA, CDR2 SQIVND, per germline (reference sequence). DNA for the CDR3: TGTGCCAGTAGTATAGGGCAGGGGATGAACACTGAAGCTTTCTTT. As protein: CASSIGQGMNTEAFF.

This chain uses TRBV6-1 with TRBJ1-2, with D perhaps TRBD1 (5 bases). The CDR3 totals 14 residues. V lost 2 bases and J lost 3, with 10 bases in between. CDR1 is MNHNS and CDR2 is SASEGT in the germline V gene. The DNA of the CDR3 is TGTGCCAGCAGTGAAACGGGGGGGGACTATGGCTACACCTTC. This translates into CASSETGGDYGYTF.

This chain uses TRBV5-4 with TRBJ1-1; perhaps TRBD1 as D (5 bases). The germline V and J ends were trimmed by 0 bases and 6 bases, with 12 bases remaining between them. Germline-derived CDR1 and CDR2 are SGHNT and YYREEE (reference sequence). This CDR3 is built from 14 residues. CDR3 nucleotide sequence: TGTGCCAGCAGCTTGGAAGGGACCGGATCTGAAGCTTTCTTT. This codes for CASSLEGTGSEAFF.

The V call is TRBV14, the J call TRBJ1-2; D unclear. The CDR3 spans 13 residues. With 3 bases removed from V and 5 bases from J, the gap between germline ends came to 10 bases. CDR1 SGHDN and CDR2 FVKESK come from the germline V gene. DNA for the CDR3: TGTGCCAGCAGCCATAGTCTCCATTATGGCTACACCTTC. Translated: CASSHSLHYGYTF.

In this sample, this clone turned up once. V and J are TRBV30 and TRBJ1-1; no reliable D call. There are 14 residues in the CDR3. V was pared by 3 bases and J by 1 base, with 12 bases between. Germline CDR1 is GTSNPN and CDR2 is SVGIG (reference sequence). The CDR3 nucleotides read TGTGCCTGGAGGGGTGAGAGGAGGAACACTGAAGCTTTCTTT. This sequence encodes CAWRGERRNTEAFF.

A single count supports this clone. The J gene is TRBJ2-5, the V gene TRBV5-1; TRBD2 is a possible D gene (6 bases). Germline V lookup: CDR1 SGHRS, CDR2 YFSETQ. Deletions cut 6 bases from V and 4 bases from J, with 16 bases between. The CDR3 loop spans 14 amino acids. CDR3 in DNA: TGCGCCAGCACCTTCGGGGGAGTACTAGAGACCCAGTACTTC. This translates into CASTFGGVLETQYF.

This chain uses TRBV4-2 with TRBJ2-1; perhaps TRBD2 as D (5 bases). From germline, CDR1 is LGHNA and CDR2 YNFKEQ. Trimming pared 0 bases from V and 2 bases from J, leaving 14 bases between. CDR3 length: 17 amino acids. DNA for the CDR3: TGTGCCAGCAGCCAAGACTTGTTGGGAGACACCTACAATGAGCAGTTCTTC. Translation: CASSQDLLGDTYNEQFF.

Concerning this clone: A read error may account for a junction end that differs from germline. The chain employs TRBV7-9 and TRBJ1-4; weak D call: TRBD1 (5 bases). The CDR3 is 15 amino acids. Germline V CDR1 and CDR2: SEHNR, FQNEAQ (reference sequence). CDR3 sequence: CASSIAQGLGEKLFF. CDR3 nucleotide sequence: TGTGCCAGCAGCATAGCCCAGGGTCTGGGTGAAAAACTGTTTTTT.

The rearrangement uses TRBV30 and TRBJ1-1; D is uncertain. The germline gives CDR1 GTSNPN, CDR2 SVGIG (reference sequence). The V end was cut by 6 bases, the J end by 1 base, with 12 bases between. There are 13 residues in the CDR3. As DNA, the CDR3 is TGTGCCTGCGAAGAGTTCCCGAACACTGAAGCTTTCTTT. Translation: CACEEFPNTEAFF.

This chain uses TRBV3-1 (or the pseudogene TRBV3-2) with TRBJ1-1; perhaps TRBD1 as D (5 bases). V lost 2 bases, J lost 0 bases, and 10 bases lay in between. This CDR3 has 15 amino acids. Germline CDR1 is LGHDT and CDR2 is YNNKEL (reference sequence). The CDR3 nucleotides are TGTGCCAGCAGCCAAAATGGGGCGATGAACACTGAAGCTTTCTTT. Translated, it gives CASSQNGAMNTEAFF.

The CDR3 here is CASSVGPTNEKLFF. The CDR3 DNA is TGTGCCAGCAGCGTAGGACCAACTAATGAAAAACTGTTTTTT. The chain uses TRBV9 and TRBJ1-4; D ambiguous. The germline gives CDR1 SGDLS, CDR2 YYNGEE. The length of the CDR3 is 14 residues. The V gene lost 0 bases and the J gene lost 0 bases, with 3 bases spanning the gap. The entire variable domain, with the rest obtained from reference TRBV9 and TRBJ1-4, is as follows: DSGVTQTPKHLITATGQRVTLRCSPRSGDLSVYWYQQSLDQGLQFLIQYYNGEERAKGNILERFSAQQFPDLHSELNLSSLELGDSALYFCASSVGPTNEKLFFGSGTQLSVL.

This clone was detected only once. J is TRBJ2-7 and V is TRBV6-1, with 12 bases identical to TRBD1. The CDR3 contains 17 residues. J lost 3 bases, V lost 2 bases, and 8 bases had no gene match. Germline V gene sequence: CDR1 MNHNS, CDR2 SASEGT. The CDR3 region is CASSEIPGTGGGYEQYF. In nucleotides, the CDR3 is TGTGCCAGCAGTGAAATCCCCGGGACAGGGGGCGGCTACGAGCAGTACTTC.

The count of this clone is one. DNA for the CDR3: TGTGCCAGTAGTATAGCGTGGGATTATGGCTACACCTTC. It specifies CASSIAWDYGYTF. The rearrangement links TRBV19 to TRBJ1-2; D call uncertain. Trimming took off 1 base at V and 5 bases at J, with 8 bases between the two ends. Per germline, CDR1 LNHDA and CDR2 SQIVND (reference sequence). The length of the CDR3 is 13 residues.

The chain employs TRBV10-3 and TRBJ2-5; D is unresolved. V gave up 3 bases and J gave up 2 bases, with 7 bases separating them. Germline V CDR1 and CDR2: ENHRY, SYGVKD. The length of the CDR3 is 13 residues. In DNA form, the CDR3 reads TGTGCCATCAGTGAAACGGATCAAGAGACCCAGTACTTC. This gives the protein CAISETDQETQYF.

The CDR3, as DNA: TGTGCCAGCAGCTCGTCCCGGGACAGGAACTTAGCCAAAAACATTCAGTACTTC. Translation: CASSSSRDRNLAKNIQYF. The chain carries TRBV13 and TRBJ2-4, with 8 bases that match TRBD1. J gave up 0 bases and V 4 bases, and 11 bases lay outside the gene matches. Per the germline V gene, CDR1 is PRHDT and CDR2 is FYEKMQ (reference sequence). The CDR3 is made up of 18 amino acids.

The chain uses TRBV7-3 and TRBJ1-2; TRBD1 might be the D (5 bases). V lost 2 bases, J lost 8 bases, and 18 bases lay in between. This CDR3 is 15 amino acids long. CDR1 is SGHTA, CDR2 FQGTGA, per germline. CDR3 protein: CASSLGVRGSNGYTF. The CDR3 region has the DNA TGTGCCAGCAGCTTAGGGGTGAGGGGTTCTAACGGCTACACCTTC. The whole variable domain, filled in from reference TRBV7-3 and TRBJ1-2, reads GAGVSQTPSNKVTEKGKYVELRCDPISGHTALYWYRQSLGQGPEFLIYFQGTGAADDSGLPNDRFFAVRPEGSVSTLKIQRTERGDSAVYLCASSLGVRGSNGYTFGSGTRLTVV.

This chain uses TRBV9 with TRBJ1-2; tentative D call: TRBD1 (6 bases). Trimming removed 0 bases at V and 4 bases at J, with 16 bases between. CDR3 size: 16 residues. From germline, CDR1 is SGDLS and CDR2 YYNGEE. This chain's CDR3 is CASSVEGGPSSYGYTF. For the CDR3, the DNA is TGTGCCAGCAGCGTAGAAGGGGGACCGTCAAGCTATGGCTACACCTTC.

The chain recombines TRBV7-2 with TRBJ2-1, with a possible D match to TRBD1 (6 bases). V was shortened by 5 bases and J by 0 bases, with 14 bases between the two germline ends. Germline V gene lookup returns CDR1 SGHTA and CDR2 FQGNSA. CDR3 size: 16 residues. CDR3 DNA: TGTGCCAGCAGCCAACCAGGGGTTAGCTCCTACAATGAGCAGTTCTTC. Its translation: CASSQPGVSSYNEQFF.